Listed below are T cell receptor beta chains from one sample, sequenced in a study of beta chain features in type 1 diabetes. Libraries were prepared by immunoSEQ multiplex PCR; TCRdb keeps only in-frame clonotypes and omits some of them. The sample records approximately 90,000 clones, roughly 30% being singletons. Sequenced sample: stem cell memory CD4+ T cells from blood. Receptors originate from a young woman in good health. CDR3s include the opening cysteine and the closing phenylalanine or tryptophan. A D gene is named only where the DNA matches it firmly. Size is stated for part of the rows, as once, few or many counts, or as a class when the clone is expanded.

abundance: .; v_gene: TRBV11-1; d_gene: TRBD1; j_gene: TRBJ1-2; CDR3nt: TGTGCCAGCAGCTTGACAGGGACGCATGGCTACACCTTC; CDR3aa: CASSLTGTHGYTF
abundance: .; v_gene: TRBV11-1; d_gene: .; j_gene: TRBJ1-1; CDR3nt: TGTGCCAGCAGCTTCAGGGTTGGGGACACTGAAGCTTTCTTT; CDR3aa: CASSFRVGDTEAFF
abundance: few; v_gene: TRBV29-1; d_gene: TRBD1; j_gene: TRBJ2-1; CDR3nt: TGCAGCGAAGGACAGGGAGGCTCCTACAATGAGCAGTTCTTC; CDR3aa: CSEGQGGSYNEQFF
abundance: .; v_gene: TRBV30; d_gene: TRBD2; j_gene: TRBJ2-3; CDR3nt: TGTGCCTGGACAGCGGGGGGTCACACAGATACGCAGTATTTT; CDR3aa: CAWTAGGHTDTQYF
abundance: .; v_gene: TRBV5-1; d_gene: TRBD2; j_gene: TRBJ2-5; CDR3nt: TGCGCCAGCAGCACGGGACTAGCGAGAGAGACCCAGTACTTC; CDR3aa: CASSTGLARETQYF
abundance: .; v_gene: TRBV28; d_gene: TRBD1; j_gene: TRBJ2-5; CDR3nt: TGTGCCAGCAGCTTCCGGGACAGCCAAGAGACCCAGTACTTC; CDR3aa: CASSFRDSQETQYF
abundance: .; v_gene: TRBV13; d_gene: TRBD1; j_gene: TRBJ2-7; CDR3nt: TGTGCCAGCAGCTTGGGACAGGAAGCCTACGAGCAGTACTTC; CDR3aa: CASSLGQEAYEQYF
abundance: few; v_gene: TRBV7-3; d_gene: .; j_gene: TRBJ1-1; CDR3nt: TGTGCCAGCAGCGAAACAGTGAACACTGAAGCTTTCTTT; CDR3aa: CASSETVNTEAFF
abundance: .; v_gene: TRBV18; d_gene: .; j_gene: TRBJ2-5; CDR3nt: TGTGCCAGCTCACCGCAAGGAGGGGAGTACCAAGAGACCCAGTACTTC; CDR3aa: CASSPQGGEYQETQYF
abundance: .; v_gene: TRBV5-4; d_gene: .; j_gene: TRBJ1-3; CDR3nt: TGTGCCAGCAGCTCCATGGGAGCCGTTAGAAACACCATATATTTT; CDR3aa: CASSSMGAVRNTIYF
abundance: few; v_gene: TRBV29-1; d_gene: TRBD2; j_gene: TRBJ2-5; CDR3nt: TGCAGCGTTGGGCCGCTAGCGGGAGATGGGACCCAGTACTTC; CDR3aa: CSVGPLAGDGTQYF
abundance: .; v_gene: TRBV13; d_gene: .; j_gene: TRBJ2-1; CDR3nt: TGTGCCAGCAGCTTTGGTCTGGGGGGGGGCGAGCAGTTCTTC; CDR3aa: CASSFGLGGGEQFF
abundance: once; v_gene: TRBV9; d_gene: TRBD2; j_gene: TRBJ2-7; CDR3nt: TGTGCCAGCAGCGTAGCAGGGACTAGCGGGAGAGGCCCTCGTGGAGGGCAGTACTTC; CDR3aa: CASSVAGTSGRGPRGGQYF
abundance: few; v_gene: TRBV11-2; d_gene: .; j_gene: TRBJ2-1; CDR3nt: TGTGCCAGCAGCTCCCTTAGTGTCGTTGAGCAGTTCTTC; CDR3aa: CASSSLSVVEQFF
abundance: once; v_gene: TRBV19; d_gene: TRBD1; j_gene: TRBJ2-7; CDR3nt: TGTGCCAGTAGCGAAAACACAGGGGCCAACTACGAGCAGTACTTC; CDR3aa: CASSENTGANYEQYF
abundance: .; v_gene: TRBV13; d_gene: .; j_gene: TRBJ2-7; CDR3nt: TGTGCCAGCAGCGCGCCGACTAGAGGCGAGCAGTACTTC; CDR3aa: CASSAPTRGEQYF
abundance: .; v_gene: TRBV4-2; d_gene: TRBD2; j_gene: TRBJ2-4; CDR3nt: TGTGCCAGCAGCCGGATAGGGACTAGCGAAGACATTCAGTACTTC; CDR3aa: CASSRIGTSEDIQYF
abundance: .; v_gene: TRBV30; d_gene: TRBD1; j_gene: TRBJ1-1; CDR3nt: TGTGCCTGGAGTGTAAGGCAGGGGGCTGAAGCTTTCTTT; CDR3aa: CAWSVRQGAEAFF
abundance: .; v_gene: TRBV11-2; d_gene: TRBD2; j_gene: TRBJ2-2; CDR3nt: TGTGCCAGCAGCCCCAACCGGGTAGCGGGAAACACCGGGGAGCTGTTTTTT; CDR3aa: CASSPNRVAGNTGELFF
abundance: few; v_gene: TRBV7-2; d_gene: TRBD2; j_gene: TRBJ2-1; CDR3nt: TGTGCCAGCAGCGCCTTCTCGACTAGCGGGGGGGCCGGTGAGCAGTTCTTC; CDR3aa: CASSAFSTSGGAGEQFF
abundance: .; v_gene: TRBV7-3; d_gene: .; j_gene: TRBJ2-5; CDR3nt: TGTGCCACCCGAGGTAGCGGAAGCGCGGAGACCCAGTACTTC; CDR3aa: CATRGSGSAETQYF
abundance: .; v_gene: TRBV4-1; d_gene: .; j_gene: TRBJ2-7; CDR3nt: TGCGCCAGCAGCCAAGAGAGAAGAGGTCGGTACGAGCAGTACTTC; CDR3aa: CASSQERRGRYEQYF
abundance: .; v_gene: TRBV19; d_gene: TRBD1; j_gene: TRBJ1-1; CDR3nt: TGTGCCACTAAAAGGGGTGGGACAGGGCCGATTCAAGCTTTCTTT; CDR3aa: CATKRGGTGPIQAFF
abundance: many; v_gene: TRBV4-1; d_gene: .; j_gene: TRBJ2-7; CDR3nt: TGCGCCAGCAGCCAACTAGTATTGGAATCCTACGAGCAGTACTTC; CDR3aa: CASSQLVLESYEQYF
abundance: few; v_gene: TRBV6-5; d_gene: .; j_gene: TRBJ1-4; CDR3nt: TGTGCCAGCAGTTCTACGGGTGCAACTAATGAAAAACTGTTTTTT; CDR3aa: CASSSTGATNEKLFF
abundance: few; v_gene: TRBV15; d_gene: .; j_gene: TRBJ1-3; CDR3nt: TGTGCCACCAGCAGAGATCGGTCGAGCGGAAACACCATATATTTT; CDR3aa: CATSRDRSSGNTIYF
abundance: few; v_gene: TRBV10-2; d_gene: .; j_gene: TRBJ2-1; CDR3nt: TGCGCCAGCAGGGAGGGCAGGGCGGTATGGGAGCAGTTCTTC; CDR3aa: CASREGRAVWEQFF
abundance: few; v_gene: TRBV18; d_gene: TRBD2; j_gene: TRBJ2-1; CDR3nt: TGTGCCAGCTCCCCGGGGGGGACTAGCGTCTACAATGAGCAGTTCTTC; CDR3aa: CASSPGGTSVYNEQFF
abundance: .; v_gene: TRBV29-1; d_gene: .; j_gene: TRBJ1-2; CDR3nt: TGCAGCGCCAACGTAGGGGTTTATGGCTACACCTTC; CDR3aa: CSANVGVYGYTF
abundance: .; v_gene: TRBV19; d_gene: TRBD1; j_gene: TRBJ2-1; CDR3nt: TGTGCCAGTAGTCGATTCAGGGGGACCTACAATGAGCAGTTCTTC; CDR3aa: CASSRFRGTYNEQFF
abundance: .; v_gene: TRBV6-5; d_gene: .; j_gene: TRBJ2-1; CDR3nt: TGTGCCAGCGCTCGAGGTTGGAATGAGCAGTTCTTC; CDR3aa: CASARGWNEQFF
abundance: .; v_gene: TRBV4-2; d_gene: .; j_gene: TRBJ1-5; CDR3nt: TGTGCCAGCAGCCAAGGGCATAGCAATCAGCCCCAGCATTTT; CDR3aa: CASSQGHSNQPQHF
abundance: few; v_gene: TRBV6-1; d_gene: TRBD1; j_gene: TRBJ2-1; CDR3nt: TGTGCCAGCAGATCAGGGGGTCCTTACAATGAGCAGTTCTTC; CDR3aa: CASRSGGPYNEQFF
abundance: few; v_gene: TRBV5-1; d_gene: .; j_gene: TRBJ2-7; CDR3nt: TGCGCCAGCAGCCTCGACACGGGAACCTACGAGCAGTACTTC; CDR3aa: CASSLDTGTYEQYF
abundance: .; v_gene: TRBV2; d_gene: .; j_gene: TRBJ1-1; CDR3nt: TGTGCCAGCAGTGTAGCCGTTATCCTCGAAGCTTTCTTT; CDR3aa: CASSVAVILEAFF
abundance: few; v_gene: TRBV4-1; d_gene: .; j_gene: TRBJ2-2; CDR3nt: TGCGCCAGCAGCCAGGGGGGTGAATATTCCACCGGGGAGCTGTTTTTT; CDR3aa: CASSQGGEYSTGELFF
abundance: .; v_gene: TRBV29-1; d_gene: .; j_gene: TRBJ1-2; CDR3nt: .; CDR3aa: CSVPPVGHGATF
abundance: .; v_gene: TRBV30; d_gene: .; j_gene: TRBJ1-1; CDR3nt: TGTGCCTGGAGTCCCTGGAGTGAAGCTTTCTTT; CDR3aa: CAWSPWSEAFF
abundance: .; v_gene: TRBV11-2; d_gene: TRBD2; j_gene: TRBJ2-7; CDR3nt: TGTGCCAGCAGCTCCGGGGCGGCGGGCGGGGGCTACGAGCAGTACTTC; CDR3aa: CASSSGAAGGGYEQYF
abundance: few; v_gene: TRBV6-1; d_gene: TRBD2; j_gene: TRBJ2-1; CDR3nt: TGTGCCAGCAAAACATTTGGGACTAGCATCAATGAGCAGTTCTTC; CDR3aa: CASKTFGTSINEQFF
abundance: few; v_gene: TRBV7-2; d_gene: .; j_gene: TRBJ2-5; CDR3nt: TGTGCCAGCAGCTTATTTGGCGGTGAAGAGACCCAGTACTTC; CDR3aa: CASSLFGGEETQYF
abundance: .; v_gene: TRBV2; d_gene: .; j_gene: TRBJ2-7; CDR3nt: TGTGCCAGCAACTGGGGCGAAGGGGACGAGCAGTACTTC; CDR3aa: CASNWGEGDEQYF
abundance: .; v_gene: TRBV4-2; d_gene: .; j_gene: TRBJ1-6; CDR3nt: TGTGCCAGCAGCCAGGACAGAGATTCACCCCTCCACTTT; CDR3aa: CASSQDRDSPLHF
abundance: .; v_gene: TRBV10-3; d_gene: .; j_gene: TRBJ2-3; CDR3nt: TGTGCCATCAGTGTTGGGCTGGGGGCTTCTAGCACAGATACGCAGTATTTT; CDR3aa: CAISVGLGASSTDTQYF
abundance: .; v_gene: TRBV6-6; d_gene: TRBD2; j_gene: TRBJ2-5; CDR3nt: TGTGCCAGCACGGGGGGGGGCGGTGAGACCCAGTACTTC; CDR3aa: CASTGGGGETQYF
abundance: .; v_gene: TRBV11-2; d_gene: TRBD1; j_gene: TRBJ2-1; CDR3nt: TGTGCCAGCAGCTTCTGGGACAGGGGTCGAAATGAGCAGTTCTTC; CDR3aa: CASSFWDRGRNEQFF
abundance: .; v_gene: TRBV7-9; d_gene: .; j_gene: TRBJ2-7; CDR3nt: TGTGCCAGCAGCCTCCAGGGAGAGCAGTACTTC; CDR3aa: CASSLQGEQYF
abundance: .; v_gene: TRBV18; d_gene: .; j_gene: TRBJ1-2; CDR3nt: TGTGCCAGCTCACCTCTGGCGGATTATGGCTACACCTTC; CDR3aa: CASSPLADYGYTF
abundance: .; v_gene: TRBV11-3; d_gene: .; j_gene: TRBJ1-1; CDR3nt: TGTGCCAGCAGCTTGGGAGTGAACACTGAAGCTTTCTTT; CDR3aa: CASSLGVNTEAFF
abundance: few; v_gene: TRBV30; d_gene: TRBD2; j_gene: TRBJ2-5; CDR3nt: TGTGCCTGGAGCATGGGGAGGGGAGAGACCCAGTACTTC; CDR3aa: CAWSMGRGETQYF
abundance: .; v_gene: TRBV6-5; d_gene: TRBD1; j_gene: TRBJ1-4; CDR3nt: TGTGCCAGCAGGGGGACAGCCGATGGAAAACTGTTTTTT; CDR3aa: CASRGTADGKLFF
abundance: once; v_gene: TRBV9; d_gene: .; j_gene: TRBJ2-5; CDR3nt: TGTGCCAGCAGCCCAGGGCAGCCACAAGAGACCCAGTACTTC; CDR3aa: CASSPGQPQETQYF
abundance: .; v_gene: TRBV19; d_gene: TRBD1; j_gene: TRBJ1-2; CDR3nt: TGTGCCACTTGGGACAGGCCCCATGGGGGCTACACCTTC; CDR3aa: CATWDRPHGGYTF
abundance: few; v_gene: TRBV18; d_gene: .; j_gene: TRBJ2-3; CDR3nt: TGTGCCAGCTCACCGACTCCCACAGATACGCAGTATTTT; CDR3aa: CASSPTPTDTQYF
abundance: .; v_gene: TRBV30; d_gene: TRBD1; j_gene: TRBJ1-1; CDR3nt: TGTGCCTGCAACAGGGGGCTGAACACTGAAGCTTTCTTT; CDR3aa: CACNRGLNTEAFF
abundance: few; v_gene: TRBV30; d_gene: .; j_gene: TRBJ1-1; CDR3nt: TGTGCCTGGAGTGTACCGGACAGTCCAACTTTCTTT; CDR3aa: CAWSVPDSPTFF
abundance: few; v_gene: TRBV11-2; d_gene: TRBD2; j_gene: TRBJ2-5; CDR3nt: TGTGCCAGCAGCACCCCTAGCGGGAGGAATGGGGAGACCCAGTACTTC; CDR3aa: CASSTPSGRNGETQYF
abundance: few; v_gene: TRBV7-9; d_gene: .; j_gene: TRBJ1-2; CDR3nt: TGTGCCAGCAGCGCTCAGGTTAGCTATGGCTACACCTTC; CDR3aa: CASSAQVSYGYTF
abundance: .; v_gene: TRBV28; d_gene: TRBD1; j_gene: TRBJ1-1; CDR3nt: TGTGCCAGCACCTCACCCACGCAGGGGGGCGGTGAAGCTTTCTTT; CDR3aa: CASTSPTQGGGEAFF